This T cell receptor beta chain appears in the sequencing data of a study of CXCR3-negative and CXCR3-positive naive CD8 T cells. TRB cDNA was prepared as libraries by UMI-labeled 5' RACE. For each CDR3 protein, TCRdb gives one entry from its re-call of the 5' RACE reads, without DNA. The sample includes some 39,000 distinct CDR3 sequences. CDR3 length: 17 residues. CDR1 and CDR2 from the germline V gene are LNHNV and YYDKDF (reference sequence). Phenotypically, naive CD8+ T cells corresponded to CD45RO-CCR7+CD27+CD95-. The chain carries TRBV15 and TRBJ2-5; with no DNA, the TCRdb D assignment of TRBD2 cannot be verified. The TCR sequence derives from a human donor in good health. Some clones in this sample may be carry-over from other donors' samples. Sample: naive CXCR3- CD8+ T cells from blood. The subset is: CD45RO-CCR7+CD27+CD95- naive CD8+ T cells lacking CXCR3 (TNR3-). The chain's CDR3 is CATSSSLAGERQETQYF.